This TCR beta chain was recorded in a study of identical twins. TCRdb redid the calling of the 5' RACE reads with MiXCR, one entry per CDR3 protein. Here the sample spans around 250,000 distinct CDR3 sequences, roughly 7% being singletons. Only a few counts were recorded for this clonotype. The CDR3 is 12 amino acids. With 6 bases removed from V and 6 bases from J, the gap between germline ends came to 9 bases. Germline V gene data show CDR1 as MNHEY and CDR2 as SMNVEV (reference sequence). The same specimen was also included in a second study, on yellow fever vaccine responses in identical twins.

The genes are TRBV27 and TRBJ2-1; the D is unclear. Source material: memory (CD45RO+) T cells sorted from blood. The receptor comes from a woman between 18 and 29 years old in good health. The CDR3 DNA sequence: TGTGCCAGCAGGACACCCATCAATGAGCAGTTCTTC. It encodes CASRTPINEQFF.